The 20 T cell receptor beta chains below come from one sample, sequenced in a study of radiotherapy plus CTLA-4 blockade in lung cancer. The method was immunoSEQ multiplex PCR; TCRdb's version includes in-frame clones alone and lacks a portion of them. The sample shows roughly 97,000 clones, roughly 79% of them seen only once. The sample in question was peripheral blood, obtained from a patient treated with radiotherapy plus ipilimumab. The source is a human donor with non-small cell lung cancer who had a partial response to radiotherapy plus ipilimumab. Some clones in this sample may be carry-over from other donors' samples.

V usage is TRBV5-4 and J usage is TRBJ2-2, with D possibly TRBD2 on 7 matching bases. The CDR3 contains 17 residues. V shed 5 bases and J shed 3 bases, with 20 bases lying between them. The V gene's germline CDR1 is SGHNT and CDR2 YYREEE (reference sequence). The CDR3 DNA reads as TGTGCCAGCAGTCCCAATCTAGGGGGAGGGGACACCGGGGAGCTGTTTTTT. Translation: CASSPNLGGGDTGELFF.

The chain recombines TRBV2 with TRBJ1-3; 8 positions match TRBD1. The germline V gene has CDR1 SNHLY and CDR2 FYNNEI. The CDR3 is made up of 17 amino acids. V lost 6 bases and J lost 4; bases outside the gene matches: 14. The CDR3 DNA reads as TGTGCCAGCAGCGGATCGTTGGACAGGGTGGTAGGAAACACCATATATTTT. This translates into CASSGSLDRVVGNTIYF.

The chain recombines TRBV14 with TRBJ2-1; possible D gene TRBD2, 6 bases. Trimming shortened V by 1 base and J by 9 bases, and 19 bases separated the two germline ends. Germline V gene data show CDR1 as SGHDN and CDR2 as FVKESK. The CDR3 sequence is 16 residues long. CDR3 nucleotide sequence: TGTGCCAGCAGCCAAGTCACGGGAGCCCGACGGGGTGAGCAGTTCTTC. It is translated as CASSQVTGARRGEQFF.

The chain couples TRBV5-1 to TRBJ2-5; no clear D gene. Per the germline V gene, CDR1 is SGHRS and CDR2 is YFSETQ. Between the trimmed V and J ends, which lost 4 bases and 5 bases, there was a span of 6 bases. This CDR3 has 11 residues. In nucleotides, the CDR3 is TGCGCCAGCAGCGTCCTCGAGACCCAGTACTTC. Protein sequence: CASSVLETQYF.

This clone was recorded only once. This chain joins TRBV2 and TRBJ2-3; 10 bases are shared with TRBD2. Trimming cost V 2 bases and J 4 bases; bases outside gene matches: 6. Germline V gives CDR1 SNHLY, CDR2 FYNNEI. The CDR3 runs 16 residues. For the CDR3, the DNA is TGTGCCAGCAGTGAACCGGGACTAGCGTCGGCAGATACGCAGTATTTT. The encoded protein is CASSEPGLASADTQYF. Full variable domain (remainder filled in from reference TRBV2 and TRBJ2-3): EPEVTQTPSHQVTQMGQEVILRCVPISNHLYFYWYRQILGQKVEFLVSFYNNEISEKSEIFDDQFSVERPDGSNFTLKIRSTKLEDSAMYFCASSEPGLASADTQYFGPGTRLTVL.

CDR3 amino acids: CASSVGHGNTEAFF. In DNA form, the CDR3 reads TGTGCCAGCAGCGTAGGCCACGGGAACACTGAAGCTTTCTTT. This rearrangement joins TRBV9 to TRBJ1-1, with D unclear. This CDR3 comprises 14 residues. The V and J ends lost 0 bases and 1 base respectively, with 7 bases between them. Germline CDR1 is SGDLS and CDR2 is YYNGEE.

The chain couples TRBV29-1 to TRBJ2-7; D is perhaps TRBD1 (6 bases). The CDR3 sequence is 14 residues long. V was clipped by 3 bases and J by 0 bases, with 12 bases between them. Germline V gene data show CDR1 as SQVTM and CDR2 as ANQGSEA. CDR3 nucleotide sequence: TGCAGCGTTGAGGTGACAGGAGGCTCCTACGAGCAGTACTTC. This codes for CSVEVTGGSYEQYF.

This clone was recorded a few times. The CDR3 region is CASSQLQWGAQYF. CDR3 sequence (DNA): TGTGCCAGCAGCCAACTGCAGTGGGGGGCCCAGTACTTC. V and J are TRBV14 and TRBJ2-5; a weak D match, TRBD2 (6 bases). V lost 2 bases and J lost 9, with 13 bases in between. CDR1 is SGHDN, CDR2 FVKESK, per germline. CDR3 length: 13 residues.

In DNA, the CDR3 is TGTGCCAGCTCACCCGGGACAGGGAGCTATGGCTACACCTTC. It yields the protein CASSPGTGSYGYTF. The chain is built from TRBV18 and TRBJ1-2, with 9 positions matching TRBD1. The CDR3 covers 14 residues. The germline CDR1 and CDR2 sequences are KGHSH and LQKENI. V trimming: 3 bases; J trimming: 4 bases; junction bases outside the gene matches: 3.

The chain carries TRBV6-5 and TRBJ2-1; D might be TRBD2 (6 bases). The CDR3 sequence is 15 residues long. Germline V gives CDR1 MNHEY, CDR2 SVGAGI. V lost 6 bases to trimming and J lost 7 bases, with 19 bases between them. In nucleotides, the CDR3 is TGTGCCAGCAGCCGCCGGGGCGGGGTTGTGAATGAGCAGTTCTTC. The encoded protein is CASSRRGGVVNEQFF.

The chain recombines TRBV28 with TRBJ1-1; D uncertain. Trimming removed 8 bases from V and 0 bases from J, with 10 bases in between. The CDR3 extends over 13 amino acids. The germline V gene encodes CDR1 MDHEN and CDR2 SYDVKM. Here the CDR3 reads CASFSGLNTEAFF. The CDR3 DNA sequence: TGTGCCAGCTTCTCGGGATTGAACACTGAAGCTTTCTTT.

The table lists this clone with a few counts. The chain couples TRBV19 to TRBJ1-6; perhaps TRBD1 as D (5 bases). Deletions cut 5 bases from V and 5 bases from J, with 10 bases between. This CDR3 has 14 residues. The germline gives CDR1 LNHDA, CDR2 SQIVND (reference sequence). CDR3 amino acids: CASSDTGDNSPLHF. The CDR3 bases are TGTGCCAGTAGTGACACAGGAGATAATTCACCCCTCCACTTT.

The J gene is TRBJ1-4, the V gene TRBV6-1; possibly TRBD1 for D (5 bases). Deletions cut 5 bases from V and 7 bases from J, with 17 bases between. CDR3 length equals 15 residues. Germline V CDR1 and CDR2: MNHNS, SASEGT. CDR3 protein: CASSLAGAGSEKLFF. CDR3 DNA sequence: TGTGCCAGCAGTTTGGCTGGGGCAGGCAGTGAAAAACTGTTTTTT.

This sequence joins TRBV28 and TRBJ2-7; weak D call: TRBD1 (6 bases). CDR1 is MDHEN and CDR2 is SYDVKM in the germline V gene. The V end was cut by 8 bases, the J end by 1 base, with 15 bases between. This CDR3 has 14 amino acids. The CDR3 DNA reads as TGTGCCAGCCTCGCAGCAGGGGCGTCCTACGAGCAGTACTTC. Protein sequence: CASLAAGASYEQYF.

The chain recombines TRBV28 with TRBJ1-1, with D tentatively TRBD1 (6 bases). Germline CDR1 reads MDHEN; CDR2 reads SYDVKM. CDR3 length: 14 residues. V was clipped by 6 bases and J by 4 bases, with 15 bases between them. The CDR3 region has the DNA TGTGCCAGCAGAGTACAGGGTTGGGGCACTGAAGCTTTCTTT. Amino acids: CASRVQGWGTEAFF.

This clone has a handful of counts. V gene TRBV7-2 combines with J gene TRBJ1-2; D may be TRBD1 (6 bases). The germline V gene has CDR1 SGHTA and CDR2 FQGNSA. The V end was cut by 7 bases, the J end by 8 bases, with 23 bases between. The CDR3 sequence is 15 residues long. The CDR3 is CASIPRGGVGQGYTF. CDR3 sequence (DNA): TGTGCCAGCATCCCCCGGGGCGGTGTTGGACAGGGCTACACCTTC.

The CDR3, as DNA: TGCGCCAGCAAAAGGTCTGACACCCACACCGGGGAGCTGTTTTTT. Translated, it gives CASKRSDTHTGELFF. The rearrangement links TRBV23-1 to TRBJ2-2, with D hard to call. TRBV23-1 is designated an ORF whose function remains uncertain. This CDR3 is built from 15 residues. V gave up 7 bases and J gave up 3 bases, with 15 bases separating them.

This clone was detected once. For the CDR3, the DNA is TGTGCCAGCGGTATAGGGGTGGTGCAGTACTTC. Its translation: CASGIGVVQYF. The chain has TRBV2 and TRBJ2-7; a weak D match, TRBD1 (5 bases). Germline assignment: CDR1 SNHLY and CDR2 FYNNEI. Trimming stripped 8 bases from V and 9 bases from J, with 14 bases between. The CDR3 has 11 residues.

The CDR3, as DNA: TGTGCCAGCAGGCCCGCCGGGACTAGCGGGAATGAGCAGTTCTTC. Its protein is CASRPAGTSGNEQFF. The rearrangement links TRBV6-5 to TRBJ2-1; 12 bases map to TRBD2. This CDR3 region has 15 residues. Germline CDR1 reads MNHEY; CDR2 reads SVGAGI. V gave up 6 bases and J gave up 7 bases; unmatched junction bases: 7.

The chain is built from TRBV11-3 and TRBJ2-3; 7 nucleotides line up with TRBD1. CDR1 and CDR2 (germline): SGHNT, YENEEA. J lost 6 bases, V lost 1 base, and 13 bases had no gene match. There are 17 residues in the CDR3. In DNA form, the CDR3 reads TGTGCCAGCAGCTTAGGTATTAAGGGGGCCGGGTCGGATACGCAGTATTTT. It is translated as CASSLGIKGAGSDTQYF.